This T cell receptor (beta chain) was retrieved from a study of blood T cell repertoires in COVID-19. Whole-study context: PBMCs, B-cell-depleted T cells, or T cells were the source of the cDNA or gDNA that made up the material.

Per the original methods: How many nucleated cells were present was estimated from reference gene primer amplification. Clones were read by immunoSEQ multiplex PCR, and TCRdb kept only the in-frame ones, dropping some. Clone size and V and J calls were adopted from that table, with D and trimming inferred from the DNA. In the table there are about 180,000 clones, 80% to 85% of which are singletons. Sample: peripheral blood. This receptor was identified in a woman aged 40 to 50 with COVID-19, enrolled during active disease.

Here the CDR3 reads CASSPPWSLSGNTIYF. The CDR3, as DNA: TGTGCCAGCTCACCACCGTGGAGCCTCTCTGGAAACACCATATATTTT. V usage is TRBV18 and J usage is TRBJ1-3; D gene unclear. V lost 0 bases and J lost 0, with 9 bases in between. The CDR3 has 16 residues. CDR1 KGHSH and CDR2 LQKENI come from the germline V gene. Together with reference TRBV18 and TRBJ1-3, the CDR3 gives the full variable domain: NAGVMQNPRHLVRRRGQEARLRCSPMKGHSHVYWYRQLPEEGLKFMVYLQKENIIDESGMPKERFSAEFPKEGPSILRIQQVVRGDSAAYFCASSPPWSLSGNTIYFGEGSWLTVV.